This is a list of T cell receptor beta chains from one sample in a study of post-analysis software for immune sequencing data. Via MiXCR, TCRdb re-called the PCR reads, giving one row per CDR3 protein. The table has a few hundred thousand distinct CDR3 sequences, about a third seen once. Sequences were obtained from blood. The source of these receptors is a girl aged 10 to 17 with multiple sclerosis. Both conserved end residues are part of each CDR3. The D gene is left open where the match is weak. Size is omitted from some rows. Given values are once, few, many or a class for expanded clones.

J: TRBJ2-1; length: 12; D: NA; V: TRBV29-1; size: NA; DNA: TGCAGCGTTGAGGTCAGCTACAATGAGCAGTTCTTC; CDR3: CSVEVSYNEQFF
J: TRBJ2-1; length: 14; D: TRBD2; V: TRBV7-2; size: few; DNA: TGTGCCAGCAGCTTAGAGGGCGGGGGGCCCTCGAAGTTCTTC; CDR3: CASSLEGGGPSKFF
J: TRBJ2-7; length: 14; D: TRBD2; V: TRBV12-3/TRBV12-4; size: NA; DNA: TGTGCCAGCAGTCCTAACGGGCGGGGGGTAGAGCAGTACTTC; CDR3: CASSPNGRGVEQYF
J: TRBJ1-5; length: 12; D: NA; V: TRBV12-3/TRBV12-4; size: few; DNA: TGTGCCAGCAGTTTGGACCAAACAGCCCAGCATTTT; CDR3: CASSLDQTAQHF
J: TRBJ1-2; length: 13; D: NA; V: TRBV6-5; size: NA; DNA: TGTGCCAGCAGTTACAGGGGGGAGGCTGGCTACACCTTC; CDR3: CASSYRGEAGYTF
J: TRBJ2-3; length: 15; D: NA; V: TRBV4-2; size: few; DNA: TGTGCCAGCAGCCAAGAGTCAGGGGGCACAGATACGCAGTATTTT; CDR3: CASSQESGGTDTQYF
J: TRBJ1-2; length: 13; D: NA; V: TRBV20-1; size: NA; DNA: TGCAGTGCCGACCCAGGGGTAGGCTATGGCTACACCTTC; CDR3: CSADPGVGYGYTF
J: TRBJ2-2; length: 19; D: NA; V: TRBV4-2; size: NA; DNA: TGTGCCAGCAGCCAAGATTTTGTCGGCCAGTTCGCGAACACCGGGGAGCGGTTTTTT; CDR3: CASSQDFVGQFANTGERFF
J: TRBJ2-2; length: 17; D: TRBD2; V: TRBV12-3/TRBV12-4; size: NA; DNA: TGTGCCAGCAGTGAATTTAGCGGGGGAGGAAACACCGGGGAGCTGTTTTTT; CDR3: CASSEFSGGGNTGELFF
J: TRBJ2-6; length: 19; D: TRBD1; V: TRBV6-5; size: NA; DNA: TGTGCCAGCAGTTGGGACCCTGGGACAGGGGGCTCTGGGGCCAACGTCCTGACTTTC; CDR3: CASSWDPGTGGSGANVLTF
J: TRBJ2-1; length: 17; D: TRBD2; V: TRBV7-9; size: NA; DNA: TGTGCCAGCAGCGCCCGGACTAGCGGGGGTAACTACAATGAGCAGTTCTTC; CDR3: CASSARTSGGNYNEQFF
J: TRBJ2-1; length: 15; D: TRBD2; V: TRBV20-1; size: NA; DNA: TGCAGTGCTAGAGATAGCCTAGCGGGGGGGCGGGGGCAGTTCTTC; CDR3: CSARDSLAGGRGQFF
J: TRBJ2-4; length: 17; D: TRBD1; V: TRBV24-1; size: few; DNA: TGTGCCACCAGTGACCACTCGGACAGGGGGGCCAAAAACATTCAGTACTTC; CDR3: CATSDHSDRGAKNIQYF
J: TRBJ2-1; length: 15; D: NA; V: TRBV9; size: NA; DNA: TGTGCCAGCAACGTAGGGGGTTTCTCCTACAATGAGCAGTTCTTC; CDR3: CASNVGGFSYNEQFF
J: TRBJ1-1; length: 14; D: NA; V: TRBV12-3/TRBV12-4; size: few; DNA: TGTGCCAGCAGTTTACAGGGCGAGGGCACTGAAGCTTTCTTT; CDR3: CASSLQGEGTEAFF
J: TRBJ1-6; length: 13; D: NA; V: TRBV6-1; size: NA; DNA: TGTGCCAGCAGTGAACCAGGGAGTTCACCCCTCCACTTT; CDR3: CASSEPGSSPLHF
J: TRBJ2-5; length: 16; D: NA; V: TRBV24-1; size: few; DNA: TGTGCCACCAGTGACCCCGGGATTGAGGGCCAAGAGACCCAGTACTTC; CDR3: CATSDPGIEGQETQYF
J: TRBJ1-4; length: 16; D: NA; V: TRBV15; size: NA; DNA: TGTGCCACCAGCACCGCCGGGCCCCGTGGGGATGAAAAACTGTTTTTT; CDR3: CATSTAGPRGDEKLFF
J: TRBJ2-5; length: 16; D: TRBD1; V: TRBV7-6; size: many; DNA: TGTGCCAGCAGCCGAAGAGGGGGCCTTTTCCAAGAGACCCAGTACTTC; CDR3: CASSRRGGLFQETQYF
J: TRBJ2-7; length: 12; D: TRBD2; V: TRBV12-3/TRBV12-4; size: NA; DNA: TGTGCCAGCTGTCGGGGGGGCTTCGAGCAGTACTTC; CDR3: CASCRGGFEQYF
J: TRBJ2-1; length: 15; D: NA; V: TRBV5-1; size: NA; DNA: TGCGCCAGCAGTCCTCTGGAGGAGGGCATGGGGACCCAGTTCTTC; CDR3: CASSPLEEGMGTQFF
J: TRBJ2-3; length: 12; D: NA; V: TRBV12-3/TRBV12-4; size: many; DNA: TGTGCCAGCAGCCGTCGCACAGATACGCAGTATTTT; CDR3: CASSRRTDTQYF
J: TRBJ1-2; length: 14; D: NA; V: TRBV12-3/TRBV12-4; size: NA; DNA: TGTGCCAGCAGGCGGCGGGGGAGATACTATGGCTACACCTTC; CDR3: CASRRRGRYYGYTF
J: TRBJ1-1; length: 12; D: NA; V: TRBV2; size: few; DNA: TGTGCCAGCGGATGGTTGAGAACTGAAGCTTTCTTT; CDR3: CASGWLRTEAFF
J: TRBJ2-1; length: 14; D: TRBD1; V: TRBV2; size: few; DNA: TGTGCCAGCAGTAACGAGGGGGCTATGAATGAGCAGTTCTTC; CDR3: CASSNEGAMNEQFF
J: TRBJ2-7; length: 15; D: NA; V: TRBV11-2; size: NA; DNA: TGTGCCAGCAGCTTAGCGGCGTGGGGTTTCTACGAGCAGTACTTC; CDR3: CASSLAAWGFYEQYF
J: TRBJ2-7; length: 18; D: TRBD2; V: TRBV3-1; size: NA; DNA: TGTGCCAGCAGCCTACAGACTAGCGGGGGGGCAGACTCCTACGAGCAGTACTTC; CDR3: CASSLQTSGGADSYEQYF
J: TRBJ2-7; length: 15; D: TRBD2; V: TRBV9; size: NA; DNA: TGTGCCAGCAGCCCTAACCCCAGCGGGGGCTACGAGCAGTACTTC; CDR3: CASSPNPSGGYEQYF
J: TRBJ2-2; length: 15; D: TRBD2; V: TRBV12-3/TRBV12-4; size: few; DNA: TGTGCCAGCAGCGTCCCCGCGGGGGACACCGGGGAGCTGTTTTTT; CDR3: CASSVPAGDTGELFF
J: TRBJ1-5; length: 14; D: TRBD1; V: TRBV5-5; size: few; DNA: TGTGCCAGCAGCTTGGACAGGGGGCGTCAGCCCCAGCATTTT; CDR3: CASSLDRGRQPQHF
J: TRBJ1-1; length: 12; D: NA; V: TRBV7-9; size: NA; DNA: TGTGCCAGCAGTGGGGAAAACACTGAAACTTTCTTT; CDR3: CASSGENTETFF
J: TRBJ2-7; length: 16; D: NA; V: TRBV4-3; size: few; DNA: TGCGCCAGCAGCCAAGATCGAACGGGGGCCTACTACGAGCAGTACTTC; CDR3: CASSQDRTGAYYEQYF
J: TRBJ2-5; length: 18; D: TRBD2; V: TRBV6-1; size: few; DNA: TGTGCCAGCAGCCCGGAAGGGACTAGCCGGAGGTACCAAGAGACCCAGTACTTC; CDR3: CASSPEGTSRRYQETQYF
J: TRBJ2-7; length: 18; D: TRBD2; V: TRBV27; size: few; DNA: TGTGCCAGCAGTCCCCGGTATAGCGGGTGGCCGCCCTCCTACGAGCAGTACTTC; CDR3: CASSPRYSGWPPSYEQYF
J: TRBJ2-1; length: 14; D: TRBD2; V: TRBV6-5; size: few; DNA: TGTGCCAGCAGTTGGGGACTAGCGGGGGTTGAGCAGTTCTTC; CDR3: CASSWGLAGVEQFF
J: TRBJ2-3; length: 14; D: NA; V: TRBV12-3/TRBV12-4; size: NA; DNA: TGTGCCAGCAGTTTTGGGGGGAGCGCCGATACGCAGTATTTT; CDR3: CASSFGGSADTQYF
J: TRBJ2-4; length: 16; D: NA; V: TRBV7-2; size: few; DNA: TGTGCCAGCAGCGGACGCTCAGGAATAGCCAAAAACATTCAGTACTTC; CDR3: CASSGRSGIAKNIQYF
J: TRBJ2-7; length: 10; D: NA; V: TRBV2; size: NA; DNA: TGTGCCAGCCGTTACAATGAGCAGTACTTC; CDR3: CASRYNEQYF